This T cell receptor beta chain is drawn from a study of CD8 T cells in ankylosing spondylitis. This clonotype has at least ten counts. Its antigen is currently unknown. Study-wide results and limits: Matched ankylosing spondylitis synovial fluid reportedly contained a significantly enriched population of disease-linked clones.

Germline loops: CDR1 SGHRS, CDR2 YFSETQ. The CDR3 is made up of 15 amino acids. V lost 1 base, J lost 8 bases, and 7 bases stayed unmatched. From the 5' RACE reads, TCRdb called clonotypes with MiXCR, one entry per CDR3 protein. The sample lists about 220,000 distinct CDR3 sequences, over 9.5% occurring once. Material: blood, either unsorted or a sorted T cell fraction (not recorded which). V is TRBV5-1 and J is TRBJ1-5; 9 positions match TRBD1. This TCR came from a male donor with ankylosing spondylitis or in good health (not recorded which). CDR3: CASSLTGGMREPQHF. CDR3 nucleotides: TGCGCCAGCAGCTTGACAGGGGGCATGAGGGAGCCCCAGCATTTT.